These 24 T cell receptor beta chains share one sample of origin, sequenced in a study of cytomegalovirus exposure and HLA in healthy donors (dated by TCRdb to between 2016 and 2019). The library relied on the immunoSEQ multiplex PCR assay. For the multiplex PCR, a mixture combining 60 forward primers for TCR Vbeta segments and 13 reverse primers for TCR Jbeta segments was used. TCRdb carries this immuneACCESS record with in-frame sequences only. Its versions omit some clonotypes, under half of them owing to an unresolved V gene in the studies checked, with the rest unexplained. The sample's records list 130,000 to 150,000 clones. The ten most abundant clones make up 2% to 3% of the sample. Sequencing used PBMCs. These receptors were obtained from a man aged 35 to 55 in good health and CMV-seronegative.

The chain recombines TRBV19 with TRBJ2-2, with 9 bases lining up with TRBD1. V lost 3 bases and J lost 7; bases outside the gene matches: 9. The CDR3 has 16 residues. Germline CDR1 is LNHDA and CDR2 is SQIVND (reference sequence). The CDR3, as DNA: TGTGCCAGTAGTATCACCGGGACAGGGTACGGCGGGGAGCTGTTTTTT. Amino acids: CASSITGTGYGGELFF.

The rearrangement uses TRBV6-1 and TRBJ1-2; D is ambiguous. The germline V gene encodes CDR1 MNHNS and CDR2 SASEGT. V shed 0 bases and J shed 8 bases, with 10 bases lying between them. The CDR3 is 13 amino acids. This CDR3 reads CASSEAPGRGYTF. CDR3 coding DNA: TGTGCCAGCAGTGAAGCCCCAGGTCGGGGCTACACCTTC.

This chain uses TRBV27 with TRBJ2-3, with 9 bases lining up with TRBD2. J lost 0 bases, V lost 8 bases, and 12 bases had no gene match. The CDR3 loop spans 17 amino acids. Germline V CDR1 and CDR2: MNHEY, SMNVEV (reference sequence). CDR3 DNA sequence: TGTGCCAGCTCCAGGAGGAGCGGGGGGACCAGCACAGATACGCAGTATTTT. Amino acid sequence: CASSRRSGGTSTDTQYF.

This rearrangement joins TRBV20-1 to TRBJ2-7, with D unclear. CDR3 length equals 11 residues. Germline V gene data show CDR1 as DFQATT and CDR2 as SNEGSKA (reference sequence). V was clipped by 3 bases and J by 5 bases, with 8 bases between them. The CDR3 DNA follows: TGCAGTGCTAGGACTTCACACGAGCAGTACTTC. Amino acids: CSARTSHEQYF.

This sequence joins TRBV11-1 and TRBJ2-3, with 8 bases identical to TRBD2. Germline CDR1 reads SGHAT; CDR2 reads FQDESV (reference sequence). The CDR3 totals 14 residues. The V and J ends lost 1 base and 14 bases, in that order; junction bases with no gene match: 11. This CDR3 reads CASSLDPSSGHGYF. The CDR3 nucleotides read TGTGCCAGCAGCTTAGATCCTTCTAGCGGGCACGGGTATTTT.

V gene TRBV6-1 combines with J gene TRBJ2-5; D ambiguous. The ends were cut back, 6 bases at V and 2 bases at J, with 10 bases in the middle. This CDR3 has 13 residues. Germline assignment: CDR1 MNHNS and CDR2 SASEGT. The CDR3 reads CASRRRPQETQYF. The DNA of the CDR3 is TGTGCCAGCAGGCGGAGACCGCAAGAGACCCAGTACTTC.

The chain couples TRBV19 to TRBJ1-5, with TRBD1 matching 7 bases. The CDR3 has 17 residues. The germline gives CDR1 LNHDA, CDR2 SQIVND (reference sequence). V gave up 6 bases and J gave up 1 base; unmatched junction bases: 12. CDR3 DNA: TGTGCCAGTAGCGACTTTTCGACAGGGATAAGCAATCAGCCCCAGCATTTT. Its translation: CASSDFSTGISNQPQHF.

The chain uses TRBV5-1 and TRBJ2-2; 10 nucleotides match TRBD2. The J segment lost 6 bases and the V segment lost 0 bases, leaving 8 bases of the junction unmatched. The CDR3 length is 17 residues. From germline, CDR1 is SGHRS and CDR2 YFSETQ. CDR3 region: CASSLASQRGGSGELFF. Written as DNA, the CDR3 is TGCGCCAGCAGCTTGGCCTCTCAGCGGGGGGGCTCCGGGGAGCTGTTTTTT.

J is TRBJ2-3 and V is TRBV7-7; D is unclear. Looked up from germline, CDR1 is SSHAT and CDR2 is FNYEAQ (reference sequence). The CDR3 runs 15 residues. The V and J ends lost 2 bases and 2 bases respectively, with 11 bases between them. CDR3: CASSLSGHDTDTQYF. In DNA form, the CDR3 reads TGTGCCAGCAGCTTATCTGGCCACGACACAGATACGCAGTATTTT. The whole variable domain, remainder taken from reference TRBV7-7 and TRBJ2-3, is GAGVSQSPRYKVTKRGQDVTLRCDPISSHATLYWYQQALGQGPEFLTYFNYEAQPDKSGLPSDRFSAERPEGSISTLTIQRTEQRDSAMYRCASSLSGHDTDTQYFGPGTRLTVL.

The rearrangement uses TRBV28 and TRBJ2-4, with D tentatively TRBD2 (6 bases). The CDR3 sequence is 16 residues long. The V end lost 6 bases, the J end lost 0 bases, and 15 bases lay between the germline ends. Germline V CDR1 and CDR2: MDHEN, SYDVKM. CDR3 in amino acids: CASRSGGPLAKNIQYF. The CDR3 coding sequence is TGTGCCAGCAGATCCGGGGGTCCTCTAGCCAAAAACATTCAGTACTTC. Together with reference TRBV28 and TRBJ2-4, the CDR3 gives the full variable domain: DVKVTQSSRYLVKRTGEKVFLECVQDMDHENMFWYRQDPGLGLRLIYFSYDVKMKEKGDIPEGYSVSREKKERFSLILESASTNQTSMYLCASRSGGPLAKNIQYFGAGTRLSVL.

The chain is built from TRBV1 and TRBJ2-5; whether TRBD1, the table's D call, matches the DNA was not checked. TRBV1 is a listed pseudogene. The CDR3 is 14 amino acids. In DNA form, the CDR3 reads TGCACCAGCAGCCAAGAGGGCTGCTGGGAGACCCAGTACTTC. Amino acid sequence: CTSSQEGCWETQYF.

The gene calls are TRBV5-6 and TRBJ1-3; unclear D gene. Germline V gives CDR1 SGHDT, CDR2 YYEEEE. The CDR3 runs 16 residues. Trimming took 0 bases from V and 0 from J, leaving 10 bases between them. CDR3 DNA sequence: TGTGCCAGCAGCTTGGGACTGAGTTTCTCTGGAAACACCATATATTTT. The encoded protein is CASSLGLSFSGNTIYF.

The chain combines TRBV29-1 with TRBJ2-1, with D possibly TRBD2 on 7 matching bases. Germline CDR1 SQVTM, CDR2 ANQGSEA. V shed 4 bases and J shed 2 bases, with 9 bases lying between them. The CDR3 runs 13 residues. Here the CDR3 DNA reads TGCAGCGTTGGCGGGGGCACCTACAATGAGCAGTTCTTC. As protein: CSVGGGTYNEQFF.

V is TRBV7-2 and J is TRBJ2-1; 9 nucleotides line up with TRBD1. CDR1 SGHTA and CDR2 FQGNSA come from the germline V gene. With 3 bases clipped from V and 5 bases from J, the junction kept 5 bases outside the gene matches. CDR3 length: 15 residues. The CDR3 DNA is TGTGCCAGCAGCTTTCCGGGACAGGGCCACAATGAGCAGTTCTTC. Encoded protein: CASSFPGQGHNEQFF.

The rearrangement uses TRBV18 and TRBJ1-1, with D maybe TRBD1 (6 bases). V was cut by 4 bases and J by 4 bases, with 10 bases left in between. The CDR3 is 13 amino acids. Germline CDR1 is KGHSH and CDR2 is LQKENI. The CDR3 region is CASSREGGTEAFF. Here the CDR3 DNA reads TGTGCCAGCTCACGGGAGGGGGGCACTGAAGCTTTCTTT.

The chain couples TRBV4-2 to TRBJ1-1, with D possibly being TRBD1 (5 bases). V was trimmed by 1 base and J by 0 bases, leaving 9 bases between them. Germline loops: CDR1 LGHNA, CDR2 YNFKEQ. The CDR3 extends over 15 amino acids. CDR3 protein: CASSQVGDLNTEAFF. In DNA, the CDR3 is TGTGCCAGCAGCCAAGTGGGGGACTTGAACACTGAAGCTTTCTTT.

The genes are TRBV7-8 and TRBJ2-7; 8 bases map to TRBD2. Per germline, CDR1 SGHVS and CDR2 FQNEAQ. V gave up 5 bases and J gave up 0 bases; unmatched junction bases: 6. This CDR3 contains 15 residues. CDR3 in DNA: TGTGCCAGCAGCCGATTAGCGGGGAGCTCCTACGAGCAGTACTTC. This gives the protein CASSRLAGSSYEQYF.

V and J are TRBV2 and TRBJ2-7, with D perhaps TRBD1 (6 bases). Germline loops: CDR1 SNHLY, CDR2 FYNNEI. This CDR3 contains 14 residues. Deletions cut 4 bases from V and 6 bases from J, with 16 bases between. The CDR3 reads CASSGLQGRGEQYF. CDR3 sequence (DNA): TGTGCCAGCAGTGGCCTACAGGGTCGAGGCGAGCAGTACTTC.

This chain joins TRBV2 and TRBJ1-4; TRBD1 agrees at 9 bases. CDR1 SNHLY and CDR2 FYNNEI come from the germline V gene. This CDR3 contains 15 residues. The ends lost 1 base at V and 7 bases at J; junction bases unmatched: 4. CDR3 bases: TGTGCCAGCAGTGAAGAAGGACAGGGGCGTGAAAAACTGTTTTTT. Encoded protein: CASSEEGQGREKLFF.

Here the CDR3 reads CASSPVGTGNYGYTF. For the CDR3, the DNA is TGTGCCAGCTCACCGGTCGGGACAGGGAACTATGGCTACACCTTC. The chain combines TRBV18 with TRBJ1-2, with 9 bases identical to TRBD1. The CDR3 runs to 15 residues. J gave up 2 bases and V 3 bases, and 4 bases lay outside the gene matches. Germline-derived CDR1 and CDR2 are KGHSH and LQKENI.

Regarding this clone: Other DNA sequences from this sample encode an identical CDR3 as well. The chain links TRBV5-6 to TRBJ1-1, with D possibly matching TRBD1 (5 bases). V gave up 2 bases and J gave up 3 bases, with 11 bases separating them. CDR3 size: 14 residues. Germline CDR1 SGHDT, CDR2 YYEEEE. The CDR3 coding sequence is TGTGCCAGCAGCTTAGGTCCGGGGGACACTGAAGCTTTCTTT. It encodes CASSLGPGDTEAFF.

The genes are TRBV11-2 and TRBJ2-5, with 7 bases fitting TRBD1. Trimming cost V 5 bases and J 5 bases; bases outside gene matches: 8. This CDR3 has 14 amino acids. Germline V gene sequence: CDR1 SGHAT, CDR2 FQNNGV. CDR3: CASSNQGVGETQYF. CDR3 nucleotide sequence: TGTGCCAGCAGCAACCAGGGGGTAGGGGAGACCCAGTACTTC.

The CDR3 here is CASSLTKGQVSAEQYF. CDR3 nucleotide sequence: TGTGCCAGCAGCTTGACCAAAGGACAGGTGAGCGCCGAGCAGTACTTC. The chain recombines TRBV5-4 with TRBJ2-7; the match to TRBD1 covers 7 bases. Germline V gene data show CDR1 as SGHNT and CDR2 as YYREEE (reference sequence). The ends lost 1 base at V and 6 bases at J; junction bases unmatched: 13. CDR3 size: 16 residues. The full variable domain, its missing parts supplied by reference TRBV5-4 and TRBJ2-7, is ETGVTQSPTHLIKTRGQQVTLRCSSQSGHNTVSWYQQALGQGPQFIFQYYREEENGRGNFPPRFSGLQFPNYSSELNVNALELDDSALYLCASSLTKGQVSAEQYFGPGTRLTVT.

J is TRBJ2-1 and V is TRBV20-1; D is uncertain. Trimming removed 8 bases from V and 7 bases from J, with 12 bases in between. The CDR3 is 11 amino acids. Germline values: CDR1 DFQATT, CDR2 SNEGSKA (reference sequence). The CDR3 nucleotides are TGCAGTTACTCTGGTGAGAATGAGCAGTTCTTC. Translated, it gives CSYSGENEQFF.